Detailed here is one TCR beta chain. CDR3 length: 15 amino acids. After removal of 4 bases from V and 3 bases from J, the junction contained 7 bases not matched to a gene. Looked up from germline, CDR1 is SGHTS and CDR2 is YDEGEE. The sample belongs to a study of T cell changes during pregnancy in multiple sclerosis. Clones were read by immunoSEQ multiplex PCR, and TCRdb kept only the in-frame ones, dropping some. The data show more than 40,000 clones, approximately 94% seen once. The sequence was collected from a female donor with multiple sclerosis, enrolled in a pregnancy study. The rearrangement uses TRBV5-8 and TRBJ2-7; 10 positions match TRBD1. The sample was CD4+ T cells from peripheral blood mononuclear cells, taken in the second trimester of pregnancy. This CDR3 is CASSTGTGVFYEQYF. The CDR3 DNA follows: TGTGCCAGCAGCACCGGGACAGGGGTCTTCTACGAGCAGTACTTC.